This T cell receptor (beta chain) comes out of a study of metastatic and nonmetastatic thyroid tumors. Overall study: Both malignant and benign thyroid patients supplied peripheral blood and tumor or nodule tissue samples, across which the repertoires of these patients were then compared.

By its share, this clone is medium-sized. Its matching antigen is unknown. Study findings and constraints: Within blood and tumor, benign nodules reportedly had significantly lower TCR beta diversity than malignant thyroid tumors did.

Not a single patient had been given any form of treatment at any point before undergoing thyroid surgery. In the authors' workflow: A distant-metastasis classifier for papillary thyroid cancer was built using CDR3 differences across clinicopathological groups. Via MiXCR, TCRdb re-called the PCR reads. The V and J calls shown here were made by TCRdb, not taken from the authors' results. The sample consists of approximately 6,000 clones, 32% of them appearing once. The sample comprised tumor tissue. The TCR sequence derives from a female donor with papillary thyroid cancer or a benign thyroid nodule (not recorded which). Some clones in this sample may be carry-over from other donors' samples.

The CDR3 sequence: CASSFRRGEETQYF. The CDR3 DNA is TGTGCCAGCAGTTTTCGTCGGGGGGAGGAGACCCAGTACTTC. This sequence joins TRBV27 and TRBJ2-5; 7 bases align to TRBD2. The CDR3 totals 14 residues. Germline values: CDR1 MNHEY, CDR2 SMNVEV (reference sequence). Trimming at V came to 3 bases and at J to 5 bases, leaving 6 bases not matched to a gene.